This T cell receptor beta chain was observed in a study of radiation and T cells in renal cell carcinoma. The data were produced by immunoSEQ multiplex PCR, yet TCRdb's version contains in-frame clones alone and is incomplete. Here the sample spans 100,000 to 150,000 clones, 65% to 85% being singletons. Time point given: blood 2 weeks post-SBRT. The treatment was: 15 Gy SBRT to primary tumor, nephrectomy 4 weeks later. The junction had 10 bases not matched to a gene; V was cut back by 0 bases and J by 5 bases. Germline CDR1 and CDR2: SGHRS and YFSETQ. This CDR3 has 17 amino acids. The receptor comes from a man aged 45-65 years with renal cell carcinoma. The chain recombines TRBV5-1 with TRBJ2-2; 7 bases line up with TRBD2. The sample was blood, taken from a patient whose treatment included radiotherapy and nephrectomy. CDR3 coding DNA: TGCGCCAGCAGCTTGGAGGGACTAACTCGGGGAACCGGGGAGCTGTTTTTT. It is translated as CASSLEGLTRGTGELFF.